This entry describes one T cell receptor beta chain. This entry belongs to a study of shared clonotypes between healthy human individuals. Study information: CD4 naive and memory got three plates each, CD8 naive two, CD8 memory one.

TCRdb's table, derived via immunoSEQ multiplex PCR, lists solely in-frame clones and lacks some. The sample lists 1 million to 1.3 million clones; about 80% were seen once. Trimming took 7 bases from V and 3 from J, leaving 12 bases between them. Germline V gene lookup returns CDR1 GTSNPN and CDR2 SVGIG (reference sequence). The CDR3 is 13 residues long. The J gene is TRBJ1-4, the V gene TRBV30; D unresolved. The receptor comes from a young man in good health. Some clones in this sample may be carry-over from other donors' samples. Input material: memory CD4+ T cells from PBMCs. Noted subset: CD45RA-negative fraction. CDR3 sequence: CALDGQSNEKLFF. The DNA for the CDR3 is TGTGCCTTAGACGGGCAGTCTAATGAAAAACTGTTTTTT. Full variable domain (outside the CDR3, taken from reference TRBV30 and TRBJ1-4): SQTIHQWPATLVQPVGSPLSLECTVEGTSNPNLYWYRQAAGRGLQLLFYSVGIGQISSEVPQNLSASRPQDRQFILSSKKLLLSDSGFYLCALDGQSNEKLFFGSGTQLSVL.